This TCR beta chain was sequenced for a study of tumor and adjacent non-tumor tissue in lung cancer. Study at large: The cohort had under 15 adenocarcinoma, a couple of squamous cell and 1 small cell patients. Study findings and constraints: Tumor tissue had significantly higher TCR diversity than normal lung. Higher tumor TCR diversity was associated with shorter survival.

This sample's RNA came from whole unsorted tissue. Newly diagnosed lung cancer patients had thoracic surgery in China, August–late 2014, without prior chemotherapy. TCRbeta libraries were built with three rounds of nested PCR, modified from ARM-PCR. TCRdb reanalysed the multiplex PCR reads using MiXCR and keeps one entry per CDR3 protein. This table holds 200,000 to 250,000 distinct CDR3 sequences, 70% to 75% found once. The germline gives CDR1 ENHRY, CDR2 SYGVKD. The CDR3 covers 13 residues. Regarding this clonotype: Its specificity is not known. The junction departs from germline at one end; a sequencing error may be responsible.

The receptor comes from a man in his sixties with non-small cell lung cancer. The chain employs TRBV10-3 and TRBJ2-7, with 7 bases fitting TRBD2. The sequencing input was lung tumor tissue. The DNA for the CDR3 is TGTGCCTCCGGGAGAGAGCGGGATAGCGAGCAGTATTTC. Translating it yields CASGRERDSEQYF.